This T cell receptor (beta chain) comes out of a study of cytomegalovirus exposure and HLA in healthy donors. The table lists this clone with a few counts. Antigen: not known. Amplification used 60 Vbeta primers and 13 Jbeta primers. TCRdb's table, derived via immunoSEQ multiplex PCR, lists solely in-frame clones and lacks some. The repertoire holds about 190,000 clones, around 84% seen once, with around 2.8% in the top ten. Findings and limits, study-wide: Most sequenced TCRs were rare (though some public TCRs occurred in many donors). Cytomegalovirus-associated TCR beta chains were listed, numbering some 170. Immune exposure was documented only through CMV serostatus.

The receptor's source is a woman between 45 and 65 years old in good health and CMV-seropositive. The sequenced sample consisted of PBMCs.

CDR3 in amino acids: CASSTRLAGDNEQFF. The CDR3, as DNA: TGTGCCAGCAGCACTAGACTAGCGGGGGACAATGAGCAGTTCTTC. J is TRBJ2-1 and V is TRBV16, with 12 bases matching TRBD2. Trimming at V came to 5 bases and at J to 5 bases, leaving 4 bases not matched to a gene. From germline, CDR1 is KGHSY and CDR2 FQNENV. The CDR3 covers 15 residues.